This T cell receptor beta chain came from a study of shared clonotypes between healthy human individuals. Across the whole study: Contributing individuals were two females and three males aged 18 to 49. Three CD4 naive, three CD4 memory, two CD8 naive and one CD8 memory plate were used per donor. Study-level points and caveats: Approximately 4.9% of naive CD4 clonotypes were shared across a few donors. Genetic and exposure-history diversity was limited by the few donors.

The repertoire was sequenced with immunoSEQ multiplex PCR; TCRdb's copy has only in-frame clones and lacks some. The table has some 1,400,000 clones, over 95% seen once. CDR1 is LNHDA, CDR2 SQIVND, per germline (reference sequence). CDR3 size: 15 residues. V lost 5 bases to trimming and J lost 0 bases, with 14 bases between them. Comment on this clone: Its antigen remains unidentified.

The sequencing input was naive CD4+ T cells sorted from blood. Subset here: CD45RA+ positively selected. This clonotype originated in a man younger than 40 in good health. The chain has TRBV19 and TRBJ2-7, with D perhaps TRBD1 or TRBD2 (5 bases each). In nucleotides, the CDR3 is TGTGCCAGTAGTGTACAGGCGGGCACCTCCTACGAGCAGTACTTC. This codes for CASSVQAGTSYEQYF.